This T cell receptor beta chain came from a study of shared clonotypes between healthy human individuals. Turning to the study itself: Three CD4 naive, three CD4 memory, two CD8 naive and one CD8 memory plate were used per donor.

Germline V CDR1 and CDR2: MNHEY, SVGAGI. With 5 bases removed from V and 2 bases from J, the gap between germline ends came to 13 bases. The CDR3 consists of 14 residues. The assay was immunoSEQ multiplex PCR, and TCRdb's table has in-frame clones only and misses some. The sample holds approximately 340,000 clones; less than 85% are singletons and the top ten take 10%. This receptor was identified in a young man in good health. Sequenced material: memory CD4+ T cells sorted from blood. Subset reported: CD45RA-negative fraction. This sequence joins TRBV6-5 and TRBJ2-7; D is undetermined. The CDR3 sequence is CASSRHRTAYEQYF. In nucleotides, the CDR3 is TGTGCCAGCAGTCGCCACCGGACGGCCTACGAGCAGTACTTC.